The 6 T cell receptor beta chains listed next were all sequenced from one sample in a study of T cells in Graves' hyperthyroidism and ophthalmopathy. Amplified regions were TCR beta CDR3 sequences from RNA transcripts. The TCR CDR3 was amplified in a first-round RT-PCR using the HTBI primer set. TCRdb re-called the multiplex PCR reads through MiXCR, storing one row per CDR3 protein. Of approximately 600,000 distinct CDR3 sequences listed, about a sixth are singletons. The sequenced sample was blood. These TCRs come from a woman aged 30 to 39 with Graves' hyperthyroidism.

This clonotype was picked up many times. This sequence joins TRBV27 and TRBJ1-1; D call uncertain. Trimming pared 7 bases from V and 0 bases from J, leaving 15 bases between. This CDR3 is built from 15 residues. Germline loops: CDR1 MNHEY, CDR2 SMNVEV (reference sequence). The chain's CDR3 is CASTPLPGVNTEAFF. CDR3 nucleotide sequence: TGTGCCAGCACCCCCCTTCCCGGTGTGAACACTGAAGCTTTCTTT.

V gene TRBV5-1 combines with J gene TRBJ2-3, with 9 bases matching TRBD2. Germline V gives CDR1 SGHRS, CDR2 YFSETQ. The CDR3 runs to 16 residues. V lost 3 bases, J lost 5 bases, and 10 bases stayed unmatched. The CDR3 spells CASSSGLAFIGDTQYF. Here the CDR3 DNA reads TGCGCCAGCAGCTCCGGACTAGCGTTTATCGGAGATACGCAGTATTTT.

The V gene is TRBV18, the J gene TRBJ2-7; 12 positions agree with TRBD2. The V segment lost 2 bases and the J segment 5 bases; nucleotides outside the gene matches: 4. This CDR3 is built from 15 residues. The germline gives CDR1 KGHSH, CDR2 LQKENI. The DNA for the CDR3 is TGTGCCAGCTCACCATATACTAGCGGGAGGAACGAGCAGTACTTC. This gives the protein CASSPYTSGRNEQYF.

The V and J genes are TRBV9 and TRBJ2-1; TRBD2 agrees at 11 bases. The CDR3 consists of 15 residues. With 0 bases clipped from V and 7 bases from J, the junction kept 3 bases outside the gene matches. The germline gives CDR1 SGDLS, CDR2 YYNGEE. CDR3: CASSVGGTSGNEQFF. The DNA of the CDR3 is TGTGCCAGCAGCGTAGGAGGGACTAGCGGTAATGAGCAGTTCTTC.

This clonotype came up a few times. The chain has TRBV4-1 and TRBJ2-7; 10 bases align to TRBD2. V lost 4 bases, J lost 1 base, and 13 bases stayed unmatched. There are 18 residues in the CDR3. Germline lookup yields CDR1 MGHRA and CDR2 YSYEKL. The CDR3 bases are TGCGCCAGCAGCCCCTTGCAGAGTAGCGGGAGGTGGTCCTACGAGCAGTACTTC. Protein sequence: CASSPLQSSGRWSYEQYF.

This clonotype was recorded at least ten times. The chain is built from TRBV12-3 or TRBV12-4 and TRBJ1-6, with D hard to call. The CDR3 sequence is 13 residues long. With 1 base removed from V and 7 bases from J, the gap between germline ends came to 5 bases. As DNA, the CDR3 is TGTGCCAGCAGTTTAGGAGGGAATTCACCCCTCCACTTT. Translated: CASSLGGNSPLHF.